Listed below are T cell receptor beta chains from one sample, sequenced in a study of control samples from healthy donors and cancer patients. The assay was immunoSEQ multiplex PCR, and TCRdb's table has in-frame clones only and misses some. This table has around 68,000 clones, approximately 86% appearing once. Sequencing was carried out using blood. These receptors originate from a man in his sixties in good health. Both conserved end residues are part of each CDR3. The order of the fields is J gene, D gene, clone size, V gene, CDR3 protein, CDR3 DNA. D genes are given only for firm matches. Clone size appears in some rows only: once, few, many, or a class for an expanded clone.

>TRBJ1-1|.|.|TRBV19
CASSIEAGMNTEAFF
TGTGCCAGTAGTATAGAAGCAGGCATGAACACTGAAGCTTTCTTT
>TRBJ1-2|TRBD1|.|TRBV7-6
CASSESGGEGYTF
TGTGCCAGCAGCGAATCAGGGGGTGAAGGCTACACCTTC
>TRBJ1-5|.|.|TRBV7-2
CASSFSGVLSNQPQHF
TGTGCCAGCAGCTTCTCCGGGGTTTTAAGCAATCAGCCCCAGCATTTT
>TRBJ1-2|TRBD1|.|TRBV29-1
CSAYRGNGYTF
TGCAGCGCTTACAGGGGGAATGGCTACACCTTC
>TRBJ2-1|TRBD2|.|TRBV6-5
CASTRTSGTYNEQFF
TGTGCCAGCACTCGGACTAGCGGGACTTACAATGAGCAGTTCTTC
>TRBJ1-6|.|.|TRBV6-5
CASKREGGSPLHF
TGTGCCAGCAAGCGAGAGGGAGGTTCACCCCTCCACTTT
>TRBJ2-7|TRBD1|.|TRBV9
CASSVGSGGASYEQYF
TGTGCCAGCAGCGTAGGATCAGGGGGCGCATCCTACGAGCAGTACTTC
>TRBJ2-7|.|.|TRBV3-1/TRBV3-2
CASSLRSLSYEQYF
TGTGCCAGCAGCCTCCGAAGTCTGTCCTACGAGCAGTACTTC
>TRBJ1-5|.|.|TRBV5-5
CASSWGPSQPQHF
TGTGCCAGCAGCTGGGGCCCGAGTCAGCCCCAGCATTTT
>TRBJ2-7|.|.|TRBV7-8
CASSLTETYEQYF
TGTGCCAGCAGCTTAACAGAAACCTACGAGCAGTACTTC
>TRBJ2-5|.|.|TRBV5-1
CASSRQETQYF
TGCGCCAGCAGCCGCCAAGAGACCCAGTACTTC
>TRBJ2-3|TRBD2|.|TRBV4-1
CASSPRLAGGTDTQYF
TGCGCCAGCAGCCCGCGACTAGCGGGAGGAACAGATACGCAGTATTTT
>TRBJ2-5|.|.|TRBV7-9
CASSLMPRAQETQYF
TGTGCCAGCAGTCTTATGCCAAGGGCCCAAGAGACCCAGTACTTC
>TRBJ2-3|TRBD2|.|TRBV6-2/TRBV6-3
CASSPLAGGIDTQYF
TGTGCCAGCAGTCCGCTAGCGGGAGGTATAGATACGCAGTATTTT
>TRBJ2-1|.|few|TRBV14
CASSRRAGLGNNEQFF
TGTGCCAGCAGTCGGCGGGCAGGGCTGGGGAACAATGAGCAGTTCTTC
>TRBJ2-1|TRBD1|once|TRBV18
CASSPGWDRADEQFF
TGTGCCAGCTCACCGGGTTGGGACAGGGCTGATGAGCAGTTCTTC
>TRBJ2-2|TRBD2|.|TRBV30
CACSKGLAERNTGELFF
TGTGCCTGTTCTAAAGGGCTAGCGGAAAGAAACACCGGGGAGCTGTTTTTT
>TRBJ1-2|.|.|TRBV5-1
CASSSTGYGYTF
TGCGCCAGCAGCTCTACAGGGTATGGCTACACCTTC
>TRBJ2-2|TRBD1|.|TRBV5-1
CASSLGDRGPSGELFF
TGCGCCAGCAGCTTGGGGGACAGGGGCCCCTCCGGGGAGCTGTTTTTT
>TRBJ2-5|.|.|TRBV7-2
CASSRPQMETQYF
TGTGCCAGCAGCCGCCCCCAGATGGAGACCCAGTACTTC